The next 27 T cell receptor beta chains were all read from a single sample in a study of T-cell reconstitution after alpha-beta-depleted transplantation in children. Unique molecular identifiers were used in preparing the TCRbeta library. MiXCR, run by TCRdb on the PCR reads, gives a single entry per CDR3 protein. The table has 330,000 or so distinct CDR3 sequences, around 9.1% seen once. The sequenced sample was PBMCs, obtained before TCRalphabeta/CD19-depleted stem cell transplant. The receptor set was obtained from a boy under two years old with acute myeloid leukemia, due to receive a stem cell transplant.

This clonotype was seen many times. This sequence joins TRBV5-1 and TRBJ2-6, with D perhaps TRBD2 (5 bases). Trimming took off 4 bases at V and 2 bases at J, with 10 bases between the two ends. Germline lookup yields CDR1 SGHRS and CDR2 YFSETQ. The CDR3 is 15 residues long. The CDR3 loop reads CASSLELAGANVLTF. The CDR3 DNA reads TGCGCCAGCAGCCTGGAACTAGCTGGGGCCAACGTCCTGACTTTC.

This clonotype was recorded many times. In nucleotides, the CDR3 is TGTGCCACCAGCAGAGAGCGGGGGGGCACAGATACGCAGTATTTT. This sequence encodes CATSRERGGTDTQYF. J is TRBJ2-3 and V is TRBV15, with 8 positions matching TRBD2. The V gene's germline CDR1 is LNHNV and CDR2 YYDKDF (reference sequence). The CDR3 runs to 15 residues. The junction had 0 bases not matched to a gene; V was cut back by 0 bases and J by 1 base. Combining the CDR3 with reference TRBV15 and TRBJ2-3 gives the whole variable domain DAMVIQNPRYQVTQFGKPVTLSCSQTLNHNVMYWYQQKSSQAPKLLFHYYDKDFNNEADTPDNFQSRRPNTSFCFLDIRSPGLGDTAMYLCATSRERGGTDTQYFGPGTRLTVL.

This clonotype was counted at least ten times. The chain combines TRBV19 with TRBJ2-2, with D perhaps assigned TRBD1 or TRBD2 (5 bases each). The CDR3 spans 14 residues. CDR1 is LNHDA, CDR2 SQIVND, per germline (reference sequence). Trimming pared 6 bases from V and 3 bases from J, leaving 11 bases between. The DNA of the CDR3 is TGTGCCAGTAGGCTAGCAGGGCACACCGGGGAGCTGTTTTTT. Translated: CASRLAGHTGELFF.

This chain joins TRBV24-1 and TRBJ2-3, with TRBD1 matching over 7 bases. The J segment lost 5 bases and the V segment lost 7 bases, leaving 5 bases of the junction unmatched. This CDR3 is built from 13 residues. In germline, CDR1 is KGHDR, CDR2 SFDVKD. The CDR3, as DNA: TGTGCCACCAGAGGGGGCAGTATAGATACGCAGTATTTT. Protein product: CATRGGSIDTQYF.

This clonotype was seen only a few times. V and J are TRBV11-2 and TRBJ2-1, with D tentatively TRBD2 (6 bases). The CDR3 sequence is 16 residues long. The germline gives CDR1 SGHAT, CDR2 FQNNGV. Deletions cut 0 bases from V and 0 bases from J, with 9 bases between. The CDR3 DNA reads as TGTGCCAGCAGCTTAGAACCCGGGGGCTCCTACAATGAGCAGTTCTTC. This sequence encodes CASSLEPGGSYNEQFF.

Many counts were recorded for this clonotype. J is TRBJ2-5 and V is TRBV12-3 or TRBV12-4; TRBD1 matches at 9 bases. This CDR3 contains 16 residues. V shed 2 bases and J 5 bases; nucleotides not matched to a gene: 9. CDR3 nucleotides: TGTGCCAGCAGTTTATCTTCGGGACAGGGCATGGAGACCCAGTACTTC. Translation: CASSLSSGQGMETQYF.

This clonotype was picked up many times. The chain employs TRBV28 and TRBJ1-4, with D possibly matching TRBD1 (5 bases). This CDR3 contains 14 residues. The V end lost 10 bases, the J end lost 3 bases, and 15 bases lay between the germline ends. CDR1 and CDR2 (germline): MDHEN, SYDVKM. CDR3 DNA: TGTGCCACCCTTGAAGGGACCCCTAATGAAAAACTGTTTTTT. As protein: CATLEGTPNEKLFF.

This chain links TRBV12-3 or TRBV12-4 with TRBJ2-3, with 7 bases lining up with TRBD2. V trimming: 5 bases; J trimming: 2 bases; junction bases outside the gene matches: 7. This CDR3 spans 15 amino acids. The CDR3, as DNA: TGTGCCAGCAGTCCCTTAGCGGGTCTCACAGATACGCAGTATTTT. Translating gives CASSPLAGLTDTQYF.

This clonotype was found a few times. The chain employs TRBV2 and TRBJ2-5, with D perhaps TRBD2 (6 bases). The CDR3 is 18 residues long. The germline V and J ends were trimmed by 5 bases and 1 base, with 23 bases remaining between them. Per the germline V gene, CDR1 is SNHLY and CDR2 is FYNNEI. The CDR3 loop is CASSKGWVRWEAQETQYF. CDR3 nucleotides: TGTGCCAGCAGTAAGGGCTGGGTAAGGTGGGAGGCCCAAGAGACCCAGTACTTC.

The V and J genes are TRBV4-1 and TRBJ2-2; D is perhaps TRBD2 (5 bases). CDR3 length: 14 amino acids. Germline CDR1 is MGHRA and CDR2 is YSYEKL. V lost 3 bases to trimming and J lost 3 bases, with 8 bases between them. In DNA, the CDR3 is TGCGCCAGCAGCCAGAGGACTTACACCGGGGAGCTGTTTTTT. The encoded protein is CASSQRTYTGELFF.

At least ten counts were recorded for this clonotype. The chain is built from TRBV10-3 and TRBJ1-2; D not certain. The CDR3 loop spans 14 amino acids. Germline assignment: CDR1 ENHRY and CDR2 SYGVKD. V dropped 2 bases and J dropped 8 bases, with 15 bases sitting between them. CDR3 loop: CAISESSLVKGYTF. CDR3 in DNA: TGTGCCATCAGTGAGAGCAGCCTCGTTAAAGGCTACACCTTC.

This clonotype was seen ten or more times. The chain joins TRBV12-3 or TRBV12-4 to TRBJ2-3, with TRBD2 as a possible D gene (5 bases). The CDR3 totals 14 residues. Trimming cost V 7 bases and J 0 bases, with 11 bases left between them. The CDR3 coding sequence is TGTGCCAGCAAGGGAGTTCCTAGCACAGATACGCAGTATTTT. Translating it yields CASKGVPSTDTQYF.

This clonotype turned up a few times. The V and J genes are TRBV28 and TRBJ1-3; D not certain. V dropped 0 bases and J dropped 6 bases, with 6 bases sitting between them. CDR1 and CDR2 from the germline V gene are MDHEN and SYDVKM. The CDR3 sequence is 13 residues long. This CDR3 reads CASSLWALNTIYF. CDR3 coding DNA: TGTGCCAGCAGTTTATGGGCTCTAAACACCATATATTTT. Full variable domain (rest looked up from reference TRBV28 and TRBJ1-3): DVKVTQSSRYLVKRTGEKVFLECVQDMDHENMFWYRQDPGLGLRLIYFSYDVKMKEKGDIPEGYSVSREKKERFSLILESASTNQTSMYLCASSLWALNTIYFGEGSWLTVV.

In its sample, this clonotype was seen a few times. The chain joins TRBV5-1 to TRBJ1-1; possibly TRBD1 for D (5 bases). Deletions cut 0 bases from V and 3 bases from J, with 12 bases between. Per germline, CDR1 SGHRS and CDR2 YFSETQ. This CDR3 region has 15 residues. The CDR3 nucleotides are TGCGCCAGCAGCTTGGTCGGGGGGTTGGACACTGAAGCTTTCTTT. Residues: CASSLVGGLDTEAFF.

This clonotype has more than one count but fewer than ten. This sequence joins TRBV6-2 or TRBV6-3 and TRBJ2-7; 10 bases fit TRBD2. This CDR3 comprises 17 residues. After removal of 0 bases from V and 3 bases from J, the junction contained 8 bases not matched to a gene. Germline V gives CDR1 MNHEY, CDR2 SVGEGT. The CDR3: CASSYSTSGPGFYEQYF. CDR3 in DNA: TGTGCCAGCAGTTACTCGACTAGCGGGCCCGGCTTCTACGAGCAGTACTTC.

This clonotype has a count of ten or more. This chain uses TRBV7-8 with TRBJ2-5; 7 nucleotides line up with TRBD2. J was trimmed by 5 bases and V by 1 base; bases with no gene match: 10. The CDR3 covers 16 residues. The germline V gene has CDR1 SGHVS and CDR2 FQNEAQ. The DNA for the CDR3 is TGTGCCAGCAGCTTAGTCAAGCGGGAAGTACGGGAGACCCAGTACTTC. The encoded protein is CASSLVKREVRETQYF.

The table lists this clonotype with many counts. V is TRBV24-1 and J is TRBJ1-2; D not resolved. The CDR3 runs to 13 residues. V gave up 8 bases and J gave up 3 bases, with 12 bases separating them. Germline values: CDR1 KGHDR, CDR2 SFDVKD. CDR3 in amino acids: CATTIRGDYGYTF. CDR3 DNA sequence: TGTGCCACCACCATCCGGGGAGACTATGGCTACACCTTC.

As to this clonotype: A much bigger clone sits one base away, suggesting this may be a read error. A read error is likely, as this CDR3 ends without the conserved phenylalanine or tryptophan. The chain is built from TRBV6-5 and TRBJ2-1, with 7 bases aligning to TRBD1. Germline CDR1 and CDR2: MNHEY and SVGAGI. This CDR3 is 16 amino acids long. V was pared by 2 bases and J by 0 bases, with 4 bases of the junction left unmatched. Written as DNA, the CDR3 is TGTGCCAGCAGTTACGAGGGACAGAGCTCCTACAATGAGCAGTTCCTC. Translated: CASSYEGQSSYNEQFL.

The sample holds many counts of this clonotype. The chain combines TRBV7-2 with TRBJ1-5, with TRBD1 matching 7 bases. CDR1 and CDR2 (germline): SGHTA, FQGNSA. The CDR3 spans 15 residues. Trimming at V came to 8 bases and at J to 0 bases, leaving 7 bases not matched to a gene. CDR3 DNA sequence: TGTGCCAGCGTCGGGACAGTGAATAGCAATCAGCCCCAGCATTTT. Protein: CASVGTVNSNQPQHF.

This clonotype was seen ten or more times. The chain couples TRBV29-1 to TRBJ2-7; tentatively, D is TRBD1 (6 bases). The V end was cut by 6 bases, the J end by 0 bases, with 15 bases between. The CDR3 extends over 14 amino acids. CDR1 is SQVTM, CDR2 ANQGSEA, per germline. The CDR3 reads CSVGWGPRSYEQYF. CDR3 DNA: TGCAGCGTGGGGTGGGGGCCCCGCTCCTACGAGCAGTACTTC.

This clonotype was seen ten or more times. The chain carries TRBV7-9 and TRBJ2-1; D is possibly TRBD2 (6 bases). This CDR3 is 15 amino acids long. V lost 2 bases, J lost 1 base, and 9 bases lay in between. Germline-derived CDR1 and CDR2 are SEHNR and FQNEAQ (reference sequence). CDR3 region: CASSLNGGSYNEQFF. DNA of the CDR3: TGTGCCAGCAGCTTAAATGGGGGGTCCTACAATGAGCAGTTCTTC.

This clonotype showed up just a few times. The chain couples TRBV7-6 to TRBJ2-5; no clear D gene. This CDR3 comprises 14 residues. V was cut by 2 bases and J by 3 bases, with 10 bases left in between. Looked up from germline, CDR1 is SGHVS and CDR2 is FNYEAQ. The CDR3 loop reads CASSLSSNEETQYF. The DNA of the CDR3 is TGTGCCAGCAGCTTATCGAGTAACGAAGAGACCCAGTACTTC.

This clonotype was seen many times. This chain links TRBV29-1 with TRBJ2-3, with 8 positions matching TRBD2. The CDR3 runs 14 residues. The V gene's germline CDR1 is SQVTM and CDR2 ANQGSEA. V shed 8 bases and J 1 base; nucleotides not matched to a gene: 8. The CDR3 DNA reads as TGCAGCCCCGGGAGGGCCGACGGCACAGATACGCAGTATTTT. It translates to CSPGRADGTDTQYF.

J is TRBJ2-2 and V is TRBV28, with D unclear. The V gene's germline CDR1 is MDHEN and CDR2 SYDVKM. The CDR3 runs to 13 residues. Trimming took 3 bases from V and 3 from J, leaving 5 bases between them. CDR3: CASSFSYTGELFF. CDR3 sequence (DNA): TGTGCCAGCAGTTTTTCGTACACCGGGGAGCTGTTTTTT.

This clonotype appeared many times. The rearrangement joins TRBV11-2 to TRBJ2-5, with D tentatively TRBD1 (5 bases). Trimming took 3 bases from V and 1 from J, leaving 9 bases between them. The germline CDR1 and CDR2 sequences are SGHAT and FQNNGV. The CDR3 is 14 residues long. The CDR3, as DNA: TGTGCCAGCAGCTTGTCAAGGGGCCAAGAGACCCAGTACTTC. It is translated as CASSLSRGQETQYF.

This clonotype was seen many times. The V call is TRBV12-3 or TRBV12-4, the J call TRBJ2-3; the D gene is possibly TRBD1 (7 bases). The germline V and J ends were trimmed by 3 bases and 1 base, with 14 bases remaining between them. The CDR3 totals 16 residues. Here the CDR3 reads CASSFLDREGTDTQYF. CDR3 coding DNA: TGTGCCAGCAGTTTCCTCGACAGGGAGGGCACAGATACGCAGTATTTT.

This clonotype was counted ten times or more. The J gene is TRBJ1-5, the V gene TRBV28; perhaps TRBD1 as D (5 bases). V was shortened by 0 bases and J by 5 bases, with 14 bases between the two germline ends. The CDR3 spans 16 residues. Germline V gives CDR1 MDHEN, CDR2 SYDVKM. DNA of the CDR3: TGTGCCAGCAGTTTATGGGCCCTGGAGGGGTATCAGCCCCAGCATTTT. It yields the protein CASSLWALEGYQPQHF.